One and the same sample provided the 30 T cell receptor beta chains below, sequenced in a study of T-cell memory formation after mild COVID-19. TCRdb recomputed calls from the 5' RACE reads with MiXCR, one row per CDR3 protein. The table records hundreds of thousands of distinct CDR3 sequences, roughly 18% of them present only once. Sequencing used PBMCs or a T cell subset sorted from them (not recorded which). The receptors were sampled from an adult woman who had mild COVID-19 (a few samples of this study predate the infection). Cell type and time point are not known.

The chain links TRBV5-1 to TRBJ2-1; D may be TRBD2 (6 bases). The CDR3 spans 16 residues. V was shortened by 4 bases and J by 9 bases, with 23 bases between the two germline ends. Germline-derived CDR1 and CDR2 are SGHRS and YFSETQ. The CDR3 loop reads CASSPTPRGGGTEQFF. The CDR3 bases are TGCGCCAGCAGCCCGACACCGCGGGGCGGTGGTACTGAGCAGTTCTTC. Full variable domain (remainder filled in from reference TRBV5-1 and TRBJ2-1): KAGVTQTPRYLIKTRGQQVTLSCSPISGHRSVSWYQQTPGQGLQFLFEYFSETQRNKGNFPGRFSGRQFSNSRSEMNVSTLELGDSALYLCASSPTPRGGGTEQFFGPGTRLTVL.

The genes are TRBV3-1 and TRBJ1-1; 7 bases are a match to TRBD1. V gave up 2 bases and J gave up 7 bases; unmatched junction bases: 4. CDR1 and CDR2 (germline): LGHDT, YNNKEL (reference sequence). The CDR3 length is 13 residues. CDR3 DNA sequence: TGTGCCAGCAGCCAAACCGGACAGGATGAAGCTTTCTTT. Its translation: CASSQTGQDEAFF.

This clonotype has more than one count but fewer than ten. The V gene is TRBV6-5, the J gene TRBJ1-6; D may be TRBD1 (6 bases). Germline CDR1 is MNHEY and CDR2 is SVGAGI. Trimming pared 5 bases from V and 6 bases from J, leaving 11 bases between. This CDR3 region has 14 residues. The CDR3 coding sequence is TGTGCCAGCAGTGCGCCAGGGGTTAATTCACCCCTCCACTTT. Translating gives CASSAPGVNSPLHF.

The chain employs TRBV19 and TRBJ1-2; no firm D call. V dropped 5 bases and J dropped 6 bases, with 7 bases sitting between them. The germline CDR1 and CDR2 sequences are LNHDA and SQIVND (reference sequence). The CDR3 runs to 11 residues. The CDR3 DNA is TGTGCCAGTAGTCGGGCCAATGGCTACACCTTC. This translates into CASSRANGYTF.

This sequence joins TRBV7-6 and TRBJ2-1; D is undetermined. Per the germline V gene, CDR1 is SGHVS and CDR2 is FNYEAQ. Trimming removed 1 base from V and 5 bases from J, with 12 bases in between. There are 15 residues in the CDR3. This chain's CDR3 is CASSLGPASDNEQFF. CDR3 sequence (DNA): TGTGCCAGCAGCTTAGGACCAGCATCCGACAATGAGCAGTTCTTC.

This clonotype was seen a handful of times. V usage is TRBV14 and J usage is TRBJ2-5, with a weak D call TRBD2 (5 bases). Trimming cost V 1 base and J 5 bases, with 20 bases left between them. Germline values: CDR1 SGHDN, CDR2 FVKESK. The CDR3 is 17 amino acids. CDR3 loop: CASSQGPKRLDEETQYF. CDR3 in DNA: TGTGCCAGCAGCCAAGGTCCCAAGCGGTTGGACGAGGAGACCCAGTACTTC.

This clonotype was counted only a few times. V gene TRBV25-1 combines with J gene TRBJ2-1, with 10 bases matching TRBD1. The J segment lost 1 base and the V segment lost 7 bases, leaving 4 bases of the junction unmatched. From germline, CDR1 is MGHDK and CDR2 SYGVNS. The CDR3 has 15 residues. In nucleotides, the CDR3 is TGTGCCAGCACTGGACAGGGGGGATCCTACAATGAGCAGTTCTTC. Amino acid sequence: CASTGQGGSYNEQFF.

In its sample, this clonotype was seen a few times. CDR3 coding DNA: TGCGCCAGCAGCCAAGATGGGCGGGAGTCCCATAAGCGTACGCAGTATTTT. It translates to CASSQDGRESHKRTQYF. This rearrangement joins TRBV4-3 to TRBJ2-3; 7 bases line up with TRBD2. V shed 0 bases, J shed 8 bases, and the junction held 14 bases outside the gene matches. CDR3 size: 17 residues. Per germline, CDR1 LGHNA and CDR2 YSLEER.

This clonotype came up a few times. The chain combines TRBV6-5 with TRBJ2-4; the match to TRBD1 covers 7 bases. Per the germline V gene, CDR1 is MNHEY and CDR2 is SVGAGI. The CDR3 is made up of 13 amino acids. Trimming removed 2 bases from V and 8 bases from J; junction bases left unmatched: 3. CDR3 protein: CASSYSTGDIQYF. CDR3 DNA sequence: TGTGCCAGCAGTTACAGCACAGGGGACATTCAGTACTTC.

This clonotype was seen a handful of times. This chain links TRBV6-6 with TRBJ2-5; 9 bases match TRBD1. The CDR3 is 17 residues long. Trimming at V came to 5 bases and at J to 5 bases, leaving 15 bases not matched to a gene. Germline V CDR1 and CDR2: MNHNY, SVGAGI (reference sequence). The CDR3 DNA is TGTGCCAGCAGTCCTATGGGGGGGACAGGGTACGCGGAGACCCAGTACTTC. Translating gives CASSPMGGTGYAETQYF.

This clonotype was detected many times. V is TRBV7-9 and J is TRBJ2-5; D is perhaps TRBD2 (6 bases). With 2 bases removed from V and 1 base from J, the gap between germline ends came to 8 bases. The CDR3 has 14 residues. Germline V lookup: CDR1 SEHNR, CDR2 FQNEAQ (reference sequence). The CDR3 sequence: CASSLRDFQETQYF. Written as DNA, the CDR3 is TGTGCCAGCAGCTTAAGGGACTTCCAAGAGACCCAGTACTTC. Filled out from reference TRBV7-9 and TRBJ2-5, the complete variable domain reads DTGVSQNPRHKITKRGQNVTFRCDPISEHNRLYWYRQTLGQGPEFLTYFQNEAQLEKSRLLSDRFSAERPKGSFSTLEIQRTEQGDSAMYLCASSLRDFQETQYFGPGTRLLVL.

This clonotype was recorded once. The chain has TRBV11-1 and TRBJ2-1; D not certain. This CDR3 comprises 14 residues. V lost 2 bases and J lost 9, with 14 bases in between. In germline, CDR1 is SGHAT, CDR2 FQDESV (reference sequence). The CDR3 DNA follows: TGTGCCAGCAGCTTACGGTCTAGTTTGGCTGAGCAGTTCTTC. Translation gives CASSLRSSLAEQFF.

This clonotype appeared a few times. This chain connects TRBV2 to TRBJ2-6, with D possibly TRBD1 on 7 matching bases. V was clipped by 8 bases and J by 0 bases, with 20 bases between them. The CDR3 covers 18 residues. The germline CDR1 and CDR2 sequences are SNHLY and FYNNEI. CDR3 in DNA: TGTGCCAGCTTTCCGTGGGGGGACAGAGTCTCTGGGGCCAACGTCCTGACTTTC. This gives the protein CASFPWGDRVSGANVLTF.

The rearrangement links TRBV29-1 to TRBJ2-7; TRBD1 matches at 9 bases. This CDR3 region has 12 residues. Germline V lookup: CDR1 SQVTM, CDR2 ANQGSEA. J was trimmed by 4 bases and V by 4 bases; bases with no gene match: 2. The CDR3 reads CSVVQGAYEQYF. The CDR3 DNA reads TGCAGCGTTGTACAGGGGGCTTACGAGCAGTACTTC.

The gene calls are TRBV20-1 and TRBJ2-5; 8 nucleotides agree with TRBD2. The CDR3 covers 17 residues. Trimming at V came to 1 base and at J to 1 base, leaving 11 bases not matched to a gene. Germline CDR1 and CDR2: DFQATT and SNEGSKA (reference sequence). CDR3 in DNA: TGCAGTGCTAGAGGAATAGCGGGAACCATCTCCCAAGAGACCCAGTACTTC. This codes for CSARGIAGTISQETQYF.

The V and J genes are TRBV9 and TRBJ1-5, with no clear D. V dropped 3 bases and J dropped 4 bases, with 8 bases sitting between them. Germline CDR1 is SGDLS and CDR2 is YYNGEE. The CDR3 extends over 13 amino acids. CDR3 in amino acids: CASSEGPNQPQHF. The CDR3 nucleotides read TGTGCCAGCAGCGAAGGACCAAATCAGCCCCAGCATTTT.

CDR3 DNA sequence: TGTGCCAGCAGTTACCGGGACGTCACTGGGGATACGCAGTATTTT. Translated, it gives CASSYRDVTGDTQYF. The chain carries TRBV5-6 and TRBJ2-3; the D call may be TRBD1 or TRBD2 (5 bases each). In germline, CDR1 is SGHDT, CDR2 YYEEEE. V gave up 5 bases and J gave up 6 bases, with 19 bases separating them. CDR3 size: 15 residues.

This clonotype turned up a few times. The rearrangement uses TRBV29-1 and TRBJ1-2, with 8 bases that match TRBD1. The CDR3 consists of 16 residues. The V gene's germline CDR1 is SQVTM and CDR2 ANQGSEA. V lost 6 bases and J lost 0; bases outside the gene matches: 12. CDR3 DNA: TGCAGCGTGGGGACAGGTCGGGGATCTTCTAACTATGGCTACACCTTC. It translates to CSVGTGRGSSNYGYTF.

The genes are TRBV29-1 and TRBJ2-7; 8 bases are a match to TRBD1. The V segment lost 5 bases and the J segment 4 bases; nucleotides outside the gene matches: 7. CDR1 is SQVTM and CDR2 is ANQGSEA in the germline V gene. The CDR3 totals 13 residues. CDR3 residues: CSVYSGGTYEQYF. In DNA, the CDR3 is TGCAGCGTTTACTCAGGGGGCACGTACGAGCAGTACTTC.

CDR3 sequence reads: CASPPSRVGELFF. In nucleotides, the CDR3 is TGTGCCAGCCCCCCCTCTCGGGTCGGGGAGCTGTTTTTT. The chain recombines TRBV6-6 with TRBJ2-2; D ambiguous. The ends were cut back, 8 bases at V and 7 bases at J, with 14 bases in the middle. Germline V gene lookup returns CDR1 MNHNY and CDR2 SVGAGI (reference sequence). The CDR3 is 13 amino acids.

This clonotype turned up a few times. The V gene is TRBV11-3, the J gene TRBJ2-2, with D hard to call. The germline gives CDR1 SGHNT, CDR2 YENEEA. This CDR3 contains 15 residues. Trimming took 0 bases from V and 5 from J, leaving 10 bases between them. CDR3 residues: CASSLDPDYTGELFF. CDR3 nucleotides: TGTGCCAGCAGCTTAGATCCAGATTATACCGGGGAGCTGTTTTTT. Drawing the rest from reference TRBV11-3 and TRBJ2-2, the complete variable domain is EAGVVQSPRYKIIEKKQPVAFWCNPISGHNTLYWYLQNLGQGPELLIRYENEEAVDDSQLPKDRFSAERLKGVDSTLKIQPAELGDSAVYLCASSLDPDYTGELFFGEGSRLTVL.

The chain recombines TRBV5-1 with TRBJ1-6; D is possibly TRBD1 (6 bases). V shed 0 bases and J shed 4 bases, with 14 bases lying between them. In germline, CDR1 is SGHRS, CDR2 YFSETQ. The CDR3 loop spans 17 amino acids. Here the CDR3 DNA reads TGCGCCAGCAGCTTGGCAGCCGCGGGGGCTTATAATTCACCCCTCCACTTT. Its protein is CASSLAAAGAYNSPLHF. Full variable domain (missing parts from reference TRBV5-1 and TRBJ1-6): KAGVTQTPRYLIKTRGQQVTLSCSPISGHRSVSWYQQTPGQGLQFLFEYFSETQRNKGNFPGRFSGRQFSNSRSEMNVSTLELGDSALYLCASSLAAAGAYNSPLHFGNGTRLTVT.

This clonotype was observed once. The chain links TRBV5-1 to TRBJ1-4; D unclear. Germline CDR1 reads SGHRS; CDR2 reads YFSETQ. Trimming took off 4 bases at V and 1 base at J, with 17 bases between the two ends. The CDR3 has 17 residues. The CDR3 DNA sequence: TGCGCCAGCAGCCTTGGTGTCCGAAGTATAACTAATGAAAAACTGTTTTTT. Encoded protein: CASSLGVRSITNEKLFF. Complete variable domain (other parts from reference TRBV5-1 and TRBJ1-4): KAGVTQTPRYLIKTRGQQVTLSCSPISGHRSVSWYQQTPGQGLQFLFEYFSETQRNKGNFPGRFSGRQFSNSRSEMNVSTLELGDSALYLCASSLGVRSITNEKLFFGSGTQLSVL.

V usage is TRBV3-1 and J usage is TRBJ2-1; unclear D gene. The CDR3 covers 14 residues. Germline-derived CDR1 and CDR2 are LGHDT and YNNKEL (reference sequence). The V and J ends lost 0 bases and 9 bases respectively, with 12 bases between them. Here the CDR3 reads CASSQDVSRGEQFF. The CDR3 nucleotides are TGTGCCAGCAGCCAAGATGTTTCGCGCGGTGAGCAGTTCTTC.

This chain's CDR3 is CASKRQGASDEQYF. In nucleotides, the CDR3 is TGCGCCAGCAAAAGACAGGGGGCTTCGGACGAGCAGTACTTC. V usage is TRBV10-2 and J usage is TRBJ2-7; 10 positions match TRBD1. The CDR3 is made up of 14 amino acids. The germline V gene has CDR1 WSHSY and CDR2 SAAADI. The V and J ends lost 7 bases and 5 bases, in that order; junction bases with no gene match: 8.

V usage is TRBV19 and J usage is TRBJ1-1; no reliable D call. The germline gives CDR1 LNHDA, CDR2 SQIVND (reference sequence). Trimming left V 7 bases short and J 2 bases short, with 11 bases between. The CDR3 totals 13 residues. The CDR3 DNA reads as TGTGCCAGTACCCCGGAGGGTAACACTGAAGCTTTCTTT. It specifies CASTPEGNTEAFF. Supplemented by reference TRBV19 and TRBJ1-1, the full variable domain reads DGGITQSPKYLFRKEGQNVTLSCEQNLNHDAMYWYRQDPGQGLRLIYYSQIVNDFQKGDIAEGYSVSREKKESFPLTVTSAQKNPTAFYLCASTPEGNTEAFFGQGTRLTVV.

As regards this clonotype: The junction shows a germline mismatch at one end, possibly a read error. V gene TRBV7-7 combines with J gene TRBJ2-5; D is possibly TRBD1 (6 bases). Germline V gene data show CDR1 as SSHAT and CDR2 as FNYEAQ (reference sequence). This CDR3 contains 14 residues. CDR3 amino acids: CASSRDTRQETQYF. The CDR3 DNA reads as TGTGCTAGCAGCCGGGACACCAGGCAAGAGACCCAGTACTTC.

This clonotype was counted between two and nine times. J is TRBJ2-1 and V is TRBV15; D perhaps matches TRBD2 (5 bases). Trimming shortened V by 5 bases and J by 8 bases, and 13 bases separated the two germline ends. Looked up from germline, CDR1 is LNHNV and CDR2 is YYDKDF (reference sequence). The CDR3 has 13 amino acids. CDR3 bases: TGTGCCACCAGCCGGAAGAGGGTCGATGAGCAGTTCTTC. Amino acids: CATSRKRVDEQFF.

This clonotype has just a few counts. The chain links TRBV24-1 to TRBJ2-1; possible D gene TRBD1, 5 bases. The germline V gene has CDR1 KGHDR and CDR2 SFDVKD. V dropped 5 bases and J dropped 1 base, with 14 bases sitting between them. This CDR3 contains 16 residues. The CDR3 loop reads CATSGPQALSYNEQFF. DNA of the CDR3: TGTGCCACCAGTGGACCACAGGCCCTATCCTACAATGAGCAGTTCTTC.

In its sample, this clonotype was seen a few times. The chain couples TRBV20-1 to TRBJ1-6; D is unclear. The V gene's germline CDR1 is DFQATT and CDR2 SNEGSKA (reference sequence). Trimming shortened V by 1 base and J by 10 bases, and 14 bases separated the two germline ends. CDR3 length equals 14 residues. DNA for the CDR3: TGCAGTGCTAGAGCGGAGGGAGTGGAATCACCCCTCCACTTT. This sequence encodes CSARAEGVESPLHF.